This TCR beta chain was captured in a study of Graves' ophthalmopathy and Graves' hyperthyroidism (dated by TCRdb to between 2018 and 2020). Background on the whole study: Peripheral blood was collected before any treatment was given, at the time of initial diagnosis. For independent validation, a separate cohort was made up of 18 hyperthyroidism patients plus 17 patients who later progressed from hyperthyroidism to ophthalmopathy. To tell Graves' ophthalmopathy apart from Graves' hyperthyroidism, and to predict which patients would progress to ophthalmopathy, the study relied on TCR beta repertoire signatures. Following sampling, methimazole starting at 30 mg daily was administered to hyperthyroidism patients, and high-dose intravenous methylprednisolone was administered to ophthalmopathy patients. To explore V-J signatures that separate ophthalmopathy from hyperthyroidism, a discovery set of about a hundred patients was enrolled, consisting of approximately 44 with ophthalmopathy and 57 with stable hyperthyroidism. In total, approximately 130 blood samples were TCR-sequenced: 43 ophthalmopathy, around 75 hyperthyroidism and about 17 hyperthyroidism-to-ophthalmopathy patients. T-cell repertoires of thyroid tissue and blood were compared in about six hyperthyroidism patients.

This clonotype was detected ten times or more. It has no known antigen specificity. No much larger clonotype is one base removed from it; base qualities were not supplied. CDR1 and CDR2 are read off the germline V gene (reference sequence) as SGHKS and YYEKEE. The junction carries 7 bases between V and J, which are trimmed by 0 bases and 4 bases respectively. The CDR3 runs 13 amino acids, cysteine and phenylalanine included. Just the 39-base CDR3 DNA is kept, in frame starting at base 1. Patients with ophthalmopathy had moderately to severely active disease, with a Clinical Activity Score of 3 or more, a NOSPECS grade of 4 or more, and a disease duration of less than 3 months. Patients with other autoimmune diseases, uncontrolled infections, pregnancy or lactation were excluded. Diagnosis relied on clinical symptoms, serum thyroxine, TRAb, thyroid ultrasound and orbital computed tomography. Ficoll-Paque density gradient centrifugation was used to isolate PBMCs from approximately 10 ml of fresh peripheral blood. Trizol reagent was used to extract the total RNA, and its quality was then checked on an Agilent 2100 Bioanalyzer.

TCR beta CDR3 regions were amplified from RNA transcripts for repertoire sequencing. The first round was an RT-PCR using HTBI primers with the Qiagen OneStep RT-PCR kit, and this first round was followed by a second-round multiplex PCR, then size selection and purification. Libraries were sequenced paired-end with 100 bp reads on an Illumina HiSeq2000. The paper's data handling went like this. SOAPnuke was used to process the reads, removing any read that contained adapters or uncalled bases, had a mean Phred below 15, or lacked an exact match to the constant primer or identifier. COPE v1.2.5 was used to merge high-quality paired reads. Clonotypes were defined as unique nucleotide sequences and were aligned to IMGT TRB V, D and J references using MiTCR v1.1. Only V-J combinations with frequency above 0.0001 were analysed, covering about 99% of repertoires. A TCR clonal expansion and chaos score per V-J combination was defined as the ratio of F50 clonal expansion to chaos observed in the TCRdist matrix. Welch's t-statistics and random forest were used to reduce the features to 10 to 15 V-J combinations, which were then used as input to a naive Bayes classifier. The similarity between thyroid and blood repertoires was quantified using the Morisita-Horn index. TCRdb trimmed public reads at Q25 via fastp, called clones via MiXCR and kept in-frame beta chains. Rows matching on CDR3 protein sequence are summarized as one entry with the most common DNA and genes. TCRdb assigned the V and J calls; the authors' analysis was not used. Recorded for this sample are around 600,000 distinct CDR3 sequences; over 40% of them occurred a single time. The top ten clones comprise roughly 3.5% of the sample.

Results and caveats for the whole study, not just this receptor: In validation, the model predicted ophthalmopathy progression with about 71% sensitivity and 72.22% specificity; 12 predicted patients were CT-confirmed with GO in a median of approximately 6.2 months. Most expanded thyroid clonotypes with frequency above 0.001 were also detected in blood, suggesting blood repertoires may reflect the thyroid immune response. The 13-signature model separated ophthalmopathy from stable hyperthyroidism with around 90% sensitivity and approximately 83% specificity in cross-validation, and 80%/75% in the test set. Sample size was not statistically predetermined, and group allocation was not concealed from the investigators.

This TCR was sampled from an adult man with Graves' ophthalmopathy. Sequences were obtained from peripheral blood. Rearrangement joined TRBV5-5 to TRBJ1-2; the D segment cannot be called with confidence. At the DNA level, the sequence is TGTGCCAGCAGCTTGGACAGATCCTATGGCTACACCTTC. Its protein is CASSLDRSYGYTF.